The 23 T cell receptor beta chains in this list originate from one sample, sequenced in a study of radiation and T cells in renal cell carcinoma. The protocol was immunoSEQ multiplex PCR, while the TCRdb copy is restricted to in-frame clones and leaves out a portion. Counted here are about 160,000 clones, less than 90% occurring once; the ten biggest clones make up around 4.1%. Time point noted: baseline pretreatment blood. Sample treatment: 15 Gy SBRT to primary tumor, nephrectomy 4 weeks later. Sample: blood, taken from a patient whose treatment included radiotherapy and nephrectomy. These receptor sequences come from a woman in her 70s with renal cell carcinoma.

This clone was counted once. The rearrangement links TRBV29-1 to TRBJ2-3; D call uncertain. V was shortened by 3 bases and J by 1 base, with 5 bases between the two germline ends. CDR3 length: 12 amino acids. Germline V gives CDR1 SQVTM, CDR2 ANQGSEA. This chain's CDR3 is CSVDSGTDTQYF. CDR3 coding DNA: TGCAGCGTTGACTCGGGCACAGATACGCAGTATTTT.

The gene calls are TRBV28 and TRBJ2-7; D is uncertain. Trimming cost V 4 bases and J 3 bases, with 7 bases left between them. The CDR3 sequence is 12 residues long. Germline lookup yields CDR1 MDHEN and CDR2 SYDVKM. CDR3: CASSSVFYEQYF. CDR3 in DNA: TGTGCCAGCAGTTCGGTTTTCTACGAGCAGTACTTC.

The genes are TRBV5-1 and TRBJ1-1; D is unclear. Looked up from germline, CDR1 is SGHRS and CDR2 is YFSETQ. Between the trimmed V and J ends, which lost 5 bases and 1 base, there was a span of 3 bases. The CDR3 runs 11 residues. The CDR3 loop reads CASSSNTEAFF. CDR3 in DNA: TGCGCCAGCAGTTCGAACACTGAAGCTTTCTTT.

The chain recombines TRBV10-3 with TRBJ2-1, with 7 bases fitting TRBD2. V was clipped by 4 bases and J by 0 bases; unmatched bases: 3. Germline loops: CDR1 ENHRY, CDR2 SYGVKD. The CDR3 loop spans 15 amino acids. The CDR3 nucleotides are TGTGCCATCAGTGGGGGGAGGGTCTCCTACAATGAGCAGTTCTTC. This codes for CAISGGRVSYNEQFF.

The chain employs TRBV5-6 and TRBJ2-1; TRBD1 matches 9 bases. This CDR3 is 13 amino acids long. The V gene's germline CDR1 is SGHDT and CDR2 YYEEEE. Losses at the gene ends were 4 bases for V and 8 bases for J; bases not matched to a gene: 4. The DNA for the CDR3 is TGTGCCAGCAGCCCGGGACAGGGCGATGAGCAGTTCTTC. Translated, it gives CASSPGQGDEQFF.

The V gene is TRBV30, the J gene TRBJ2-7, with D perhaps TRBD2 (5 bases). This CDR3 region has 12 residues. Trimming removed 5 bases at V and 6 bases at J, with 14 bases between. Germline V gene data show CDR1 as GTSNPN and CDR2 as SVGIG (reference sequence). The CDR3 region is CAWVRGSLEQYF. In nucleotides, the CDR3 is TGTGCCTGGGTGCGAGGGAGTCTCGAGCAGTACTTC.

This rearrangement joins TRBV5-1 to TRBJ2-3; D is possibly TRBD1 or TRBD2 (5 bases each). There are 17 residues in the CDR3. The ends were cut back, 0 bases at V and 1 base at J, with 15 bases in the middle. Germline CDR1 reads SGHRS; CDR2 reads YFSETQ. For the CDR3, the DNA is TGCGCCAGCAGCTTGGGGACTTCCCTGGGGGGCACAGATACGCAGTATTTT. Amino acids: CASSLGTSLGGTDTQYF.

V gene TRBV30 combines with J gene TRBJ2-7; D remains ambiguous. The germline V and J ends were trimmed by 0 bases and 3 bases, with 15 bases remaining between them. The CDR3 contains 15 residues. From germline, CDR1 is GTSNPN and CDR2 SVGIG (reference sequence). CDR3 amino acids: CAWSVIPQTNYEQYF. The CDR3, as DNA: TGTGCCTGGAGTGTAATTCCACAGACCAACTACGAGCAGTACTTC. The complete variable domain, with remaining parts taken from reference TRBV30 and TRBJ2-7, reads SQTIHQWPATLVQPVGSPLSLECTVEGTSNPNLYWYRQAAGRGLQLLFYSVGIGQISSEVPQNLSASRPQDRQFILSSKKLLLSDSGFYLCAWSVIPQTNYEQYFGPGTRLTVT.

V is TRBV7-2 and J is TRBJ2-7; the D is unclear. In germline, CDR1 is SGHTA, CDR2 FQGNSA. The CDR3 contains 12 residues. Trimming left V 1 base short and J 7 bases short, with 8 bases between. The CDR3 DNA follows: TGTGCCAGCAGCTTAGTCTGGCGGGAGCAGTACTTC. This sequence encodes CASSLVWREQYF. The entire variable domain, with the rest obtained from reference TRBV7-2 and TRBJ2-7, is as follows: GAGVSQSPSNKVTEKGKDVELRCDPISGHTALYWYRQSLGQGLEFLIYFQGNSAPDKSGLPSDRFSAERTGGSVSTLTIQRTQQEDSAVYLCASSLVWREQYFGPGTRLTVT.

The chain joins TRBV18 to TRBJ1-5; no definite D call. V lost 1 base, J lost 7 bases, and 14 bases lay in between. Germline assignment: CDR1 KGHSH and CDR2 LQKENI. The CDR3 spans 15 residues. CDR3 sequence reads: CASSPRAQPGQPQHF. CDR3 coding DNA: TGTGCCAGCTCACCACGGGCCCAACCGGGGCAGCCCCAGCATTTT.

This chain joins TRBV19 and TRBJ2-5; the match to TRBD1 covers 8 bases. Germline CDR1 and CDR2: LNHDA and SQIVND (reference sequence). V dropped 4 bases and J dropped 4; count of bases not matched to a gene: 8. The CDR3 is 15 residues long. The CDR3: CASSTLRGQRETQYF. The DNA of the CDR3 is TGTGCCAGTAGTACCCTCAGGGGGCAACGAGAGACCCAGTACTTC. Looking up the rest from reference TRBV19 and TRBJ2-5 gives the full variable domain: DGGITQSPKYLFRKEGQNVTLSCEQNLNHDAMYWYRQDPGQGLRLIYYSQIVNDFQKGDIAEGYSVSREKKESFPLTVTSAQKNPTAFYLCASSTLRGQRETQYFGPGTRLLVL.

The chain recombines TRBV9 with TRBJ1-5, with D possibly matching TRBD1 (5 bases). The germline CDR1 and CDR2 sequences are SGDLS and YYNGEE. V lost 4 bases and J lost 5, with 10 bases in between. This CDR3 has 13 residues. Here the CDR3 DNA reads TGTGCCAGCAGCATCGGGACCGATCAGCCCCAGCATTTT. Protein product: CASSIGTDQPQHF. The whole variable domain, remainder taken from reference TRBV9 and TRBJ1-5, is DSGVTQTPKHLITATGQRVTLRCSPRSGDLSVYWYQQSLDQGLQFLIQYYNGEERAKGNILERFSAQQFPDLHSELNLSSLELGDSALYFCASSIGTDQPQHFGDGTRLSIL.

The genes are TRBV6-1 and TRBJ2-6; 14 positions agree with TRBD2. The CDR3 covers 18 residues. J gave up 0 bases and V 4 bases, and 2 bases lay outside the gene matches. The V gene's germline CDR1 is MNHNS and CDR2 SASEGT. This CDR3 is CASSGTSGGSSGANVLTF. DNA for the CDR3: TGTGCCAGCAGTGGGACTAGCGGGGGGTCCTCTGGGGCCAACGTCCTGACTTTC.

This clone appeared a few times. This CDR3 reads CASSLGGANTEAFF. CDR3 DNA sequence: TGCGCCAGCAGCTTGGGAGGGGCGAACACTGAAGCTTTCTTT. V and J are TRBV5-1 and TRBJ1-1; D perhaps matches TRBD1 (5 bases). Germline V lookup: CDR1 SGHRS, CDR2 YFSETQ. With 0 bases removed from V and 1 base from J, the gap between germline ends came to 7 bases. The length of the CDR3 is 14 residues.

This clone was recorded once. The rearrangement links TRBV7-9 to TRBJ2-2, with D perhaps matching TRBD1 (5 bases). With 3 bases removed from V and 2 bases from J, the gap between germline ends came to 10 bases. CDR3 size: 15 residues. CDR1 and CDR2 from the germline V gene are SEHNR and FQNEAQ (reference sequence). CDR3 amino acids: CASSFVQGNTGELFF. The CDR3 region has the DNA TGTGCCAGCAGCTTTGTGCAGGGTAACACCGGGGAGCTGTTTTTT.

V gene TRBV6-4 combines with J gene TRBJ2-1; TRBD2 agrees at 8 bases. There are 13 residues in the CDR3. Germline CDR1 and CDR2: MRHNA and SNTAGT. The V and J ends lost 6 bases and 10 bases, in that order; junction bases with no gene match: 8. CDR3 DNA: TGTGCCAGCAGGGGACTAGGGGGGCGCGAGCAGTTCTTC. This translates into CASRGLGGREQFF.

This chain links TRBV30 with TRBJ1-3; no definite D call. V lost 4 bases and J lost 7, with 2 bases in between. CDR3 size: 9 residues. Germline CDR1 reads GTSNPN; CDR2 reads SVGIG (reference sequence). CDR3 coding DNA: TGTGCCTGGACGAACACCATATATTTT. Protein product: CAWTNTIYF.

The rearrangement links TRBV30 to TRBJ2-3; D might be TRBD2 (5 bases). Germline loops: CDR1 GTSNPN, CDR2 SVGIG (reference sequence). The CDR3 consists of 16 residues. V was shortened by 0 bases and J by 2 bases, with 15 bases between the two germline ends. The CDR3 here is CAWSVLRTGNTDTQYF. The CDR3 DNA follows: TGTGCCTGGAGTGTACTAAGGACTGGGAACACAGATACGCAGTATTTT. The complete variable domain, with remaining parts taken from reference TRBV30 and TRBJ2-3, reads SQTIHQWPATLVQPVGSPLSLECTVEGTSNPNLYWYRQAAGRGLQLLFYSVGIGQISSEVPQNLSASRPQDRQFILSSKKLLLSDSGFYLCAWSVLRTGNTDTQYFGPGTRLTVL.

V and J are TRBV10-2 and TRBJ1-5; maybe TRBD1 (5 bases). Trimming removed 2 bases from V and 2 bases from J, with 16 bases in between. CDR1 and CDR2 from the germline V gene are WSHSY and SAAADI. The CDR3 has 17 residues. The CDR3 spells CASSEVGGGQGNQPQHF. Here the CDR3 DNA reads TGCGCCAGCAGTGAGGTGGGGGGAGGGCAGGGCAATCAGCCCCAGCATTTT.

This clone was observed a handful of times. This sequence joins TRBV7-2 and TRBJ1-1; 8 positions match TRBD1. Germline V gene sequence: CDR1 SGHTA, CDR2 FQGNSA. This CDR3 comprises 12 residues. V dropped 5 bases and J dropped 7; count of bases not matched to a gene: 3. This CDR3 reads CASSRDRGEAFF. The DNA for the CDR3 is TGTGCCAGCAGCCGAGACAGGGGTGAAGCTTTCTTT.

V is TRBV7-2 and J is TRBJ2-7; either TRBD1 or TRBD2 may supply D (5 bases each). V gave up 5 bases and J gave up 2 bases, with 13 bases separating them. Germline V gene lookup returns CDR1 SGHTA and CDR2 FQGNSA. The CDR3 spans 14 residues. CDR3 in amino acids: CASSIRDGAYEQYF. CDR3 DNA sequence: TGTGCCAGCAGCATCCGGGACGGAGCCTACGAGCAGTACTTC.

Note on this clone: A junction boundary mismatches the germline segment, possibly from a read error. The V gene is TRBV7-9, the J gene TRBJ2-3; D might be TRBD1 or TRBD2, each matching 5 bases. Germline lookup yields CDR1 SEHNR and CDR2 FQNEAQ (reference sequence). This CDR3 region has 14 residues. As DNA, the CDR3 is TGTGCCAGCAGCCTAGCAGGGAGCAGGAATACGCAGTATTTT. It codes for CASSLAGSRNTQYF.

The chain carries TRBV28 and TRBJ1-2, with unresolved D. Trimming took off 1 base at V and 8 bases at J, with 14 bases between the two ends. Germline-derived CDR1 and CDR2 are MDHEN and SYDVKM. The CDR3 totals 14 residues. The chain's CDR3 is CASSLYGWEGGYTF. CDR3 nucleotides: TGTGCCAGCAGTTTATACGGATGGGAGGGAGGCTACACCTTC.